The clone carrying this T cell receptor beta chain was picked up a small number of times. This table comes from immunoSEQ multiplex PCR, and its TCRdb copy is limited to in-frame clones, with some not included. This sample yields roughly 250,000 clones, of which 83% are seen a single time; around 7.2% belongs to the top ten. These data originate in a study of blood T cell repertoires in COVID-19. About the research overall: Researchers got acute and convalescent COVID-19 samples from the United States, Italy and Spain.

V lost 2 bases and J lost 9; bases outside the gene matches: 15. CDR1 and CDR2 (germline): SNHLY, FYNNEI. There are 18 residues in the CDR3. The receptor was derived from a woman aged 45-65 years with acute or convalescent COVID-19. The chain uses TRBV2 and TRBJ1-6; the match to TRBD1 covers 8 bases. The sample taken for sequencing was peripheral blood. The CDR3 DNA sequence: TGTGCCAGCAGTGAAAGGGGGTTTTCGGGGACAGGAGGTTCACCCCTCCACTTT. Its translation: CASSERGFSGTGGSPLHF.